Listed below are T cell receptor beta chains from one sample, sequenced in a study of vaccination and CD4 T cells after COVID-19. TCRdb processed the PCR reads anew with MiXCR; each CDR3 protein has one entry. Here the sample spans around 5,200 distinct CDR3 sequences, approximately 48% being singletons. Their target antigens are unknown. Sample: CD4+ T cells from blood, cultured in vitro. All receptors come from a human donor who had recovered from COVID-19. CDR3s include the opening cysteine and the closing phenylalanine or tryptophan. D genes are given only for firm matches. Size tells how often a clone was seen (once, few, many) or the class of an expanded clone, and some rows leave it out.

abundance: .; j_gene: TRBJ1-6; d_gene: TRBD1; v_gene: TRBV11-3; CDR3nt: TGTGCCAGCAGCACACAGGGGGCAGTTTCACCCCTCCACTTT; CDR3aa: CASSTQGAVSPLHF
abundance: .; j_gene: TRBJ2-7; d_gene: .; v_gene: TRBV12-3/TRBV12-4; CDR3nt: TGTGCCAGCAGTTTGGGCAGGGGCCTGAGGCAGTACTTC; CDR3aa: CASSLGRGLRQYF
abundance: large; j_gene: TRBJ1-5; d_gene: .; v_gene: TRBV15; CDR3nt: TGTGCCACCAGCAGAGAATATGAGGATCAGCCCCAGCATTTT; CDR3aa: CATSREYEDQPQHF
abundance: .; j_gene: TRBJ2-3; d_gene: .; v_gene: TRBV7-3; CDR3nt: TGTGCCAGCAGCTTTTCCGGTATCACAGATACGCAGTATTTT; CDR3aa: CASSFSGITDTQYF
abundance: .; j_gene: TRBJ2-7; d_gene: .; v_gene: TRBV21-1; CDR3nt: TGTGCCAGCAGCACCAACGGACTAGCGGGAGGCTACGAGCAGTACTTC; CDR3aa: CASSTNGLAGGYEQYF
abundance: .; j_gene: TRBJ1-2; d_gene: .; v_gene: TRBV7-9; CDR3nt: TGTGCCAGCAGCTTGTCAGGGTTAGGCGGCTACACCTTC; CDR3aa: CASSLSGLGGYTF
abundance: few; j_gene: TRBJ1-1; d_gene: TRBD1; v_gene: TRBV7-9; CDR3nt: TGTGCCAGCAGCTTAGGGGGACAGGGGATGAACACTGAAGCTTTCTTT; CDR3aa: CASSLGGQGMNTEAFF
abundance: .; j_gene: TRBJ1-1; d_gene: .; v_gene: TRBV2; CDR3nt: TGTGCCAGCAGTGAGGGAGCGGGCACTGAAGCTTTCTTT; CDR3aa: CASSEGAGTEAFF
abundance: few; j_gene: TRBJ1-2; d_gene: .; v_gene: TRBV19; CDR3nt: TGTGCCAGTAGACCCGGGGGTTCTGGCTACACCTTC; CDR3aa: CASRPGGSGYTF
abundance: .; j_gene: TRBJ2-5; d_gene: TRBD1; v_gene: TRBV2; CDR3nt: TGTGCCAGCAAAAGAGCAAGAGACAGGGCGTCGGAGACCCAGTACTTC; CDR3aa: CASKRARDRASETQYF
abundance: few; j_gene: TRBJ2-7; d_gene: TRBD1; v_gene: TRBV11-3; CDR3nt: TGTGCCAGCAGCTTAGCGGGACAGGGGGGCGGAGAGCAGTACTTC; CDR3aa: CASSLAGQGGGEQYF
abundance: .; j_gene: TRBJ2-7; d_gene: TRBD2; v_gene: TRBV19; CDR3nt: TGTGCCAGTAGTCCCGGGACTAGCGGGAGGGAGACCCACGAGCAGTACTTC; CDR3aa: CASSPGTSGRETHEQYF
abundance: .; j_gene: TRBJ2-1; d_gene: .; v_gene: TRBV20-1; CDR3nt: TGCAGTGCTAGAGATTGGGCCTACAATGAGCAGTTCTTC; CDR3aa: CSARDWAYNEQFF
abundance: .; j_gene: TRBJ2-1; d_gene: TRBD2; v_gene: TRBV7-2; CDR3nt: TGTGCCAGCAGCATTACCCTAGCGGGGGCCGGGGGGGAGCAGTTCTTC; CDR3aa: CASSITLAGAGGEQFF
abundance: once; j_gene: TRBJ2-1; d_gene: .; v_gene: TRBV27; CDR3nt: TGTGCCAGCAGTCCAATGGGGGGCCTCCCGTTTGGTGATGAGCAGTTCTTC; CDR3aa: CASSPMGGLPFGDEQFF
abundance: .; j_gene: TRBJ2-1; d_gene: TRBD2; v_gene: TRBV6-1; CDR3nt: TGTGCCAGCAGTGAAATTGGTAGCGGGGGACCCCTCTACAATGAGCAGTTCTTC; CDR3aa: CASSEIGSGGPLYNEQFF
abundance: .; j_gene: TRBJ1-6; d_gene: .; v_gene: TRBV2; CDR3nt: TGTGCCAGAGGGACGGGAAATTCACCCCTCCACTTT; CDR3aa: CARGTGNSPLHF
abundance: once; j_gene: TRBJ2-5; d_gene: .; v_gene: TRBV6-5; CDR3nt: TGTGCCAGCAGTTACTCACCTAACCTCCTGACCCAGTACTTC; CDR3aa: CASSYSPNLLTQYF
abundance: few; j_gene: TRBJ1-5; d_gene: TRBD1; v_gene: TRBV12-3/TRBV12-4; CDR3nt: TGTGCCAGCAGTTTAAGGGACAGGGGGGATCAGCCCCAGCATTTT; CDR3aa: CASSLRDRGDQPQHF
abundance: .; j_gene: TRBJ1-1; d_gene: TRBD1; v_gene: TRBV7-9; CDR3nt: TGTGCCAGCAGCTCGCCCTACAGGGGTGAAGCTTTCTTT; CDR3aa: CASSSPYRGEAFF
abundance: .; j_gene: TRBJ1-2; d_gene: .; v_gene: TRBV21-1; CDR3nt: TGTGCCAGCAGCACCAGGGGGGGACGGAAGTTGAATGGCTACACCTTC; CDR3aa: CASSTRGGRKLNGYTF
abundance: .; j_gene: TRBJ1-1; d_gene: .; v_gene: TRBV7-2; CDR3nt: TGTGCCAGCAGCTTTAGGAGAGGGGCAGCGCGGAGGTCCCCTGAAGCTTTCTTT; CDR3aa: CASSFRRGAARRSPEAFF
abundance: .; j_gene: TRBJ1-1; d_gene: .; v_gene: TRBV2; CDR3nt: TGTGCCAGCAGTCCTCAACTCCGGGGGGGCACAGCTTTCTTT; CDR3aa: CASSPQLRGGTAFF
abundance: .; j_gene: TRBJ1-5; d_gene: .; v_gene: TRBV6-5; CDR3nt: TGTGCCAGCAGTTATGTACAGGGCAATCAGCCCCAGCATTTT; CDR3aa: CASSYVQGNQPQHF
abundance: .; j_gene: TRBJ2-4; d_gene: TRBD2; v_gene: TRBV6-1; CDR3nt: TGTGCCAGCAGTCCCGGGGGGACCAACAACATTCAGTACTTC; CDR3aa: CASSPGGTNNIQYF
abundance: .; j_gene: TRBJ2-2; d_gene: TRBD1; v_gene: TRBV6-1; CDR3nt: TGTGCCAGCAGTGGCCGGGACAGGTTTACCGGGGAGCTGTTTTTT; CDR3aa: CASSGRDRFTGELFF
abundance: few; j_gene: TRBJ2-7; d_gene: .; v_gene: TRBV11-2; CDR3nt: TGTGCCAGCAGCTTAGGGATCTCCTACGAGCAGTACTTC; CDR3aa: CASSLGISYEQYF
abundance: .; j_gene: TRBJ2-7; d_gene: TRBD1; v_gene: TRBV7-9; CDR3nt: TGTGCCAGCAGCCAAACTAACAGGGGCGAGCAGTACTTC; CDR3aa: CASSQTNRGEQYF
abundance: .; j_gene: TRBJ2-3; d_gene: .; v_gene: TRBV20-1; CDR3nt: TGCAGTGCCTCCCCTCGCCTGGGACTGACTAGCACAGATACGCAGTATTTT; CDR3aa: CSASPRLGLTSTDTQYF
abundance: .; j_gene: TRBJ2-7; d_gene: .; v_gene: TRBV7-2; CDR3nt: TGTGCCAGCAGCTCAGAGGGTTGGGGACTCCCGTCCTACGAGCAGTACTTC; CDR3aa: CASSSEGWGLPSYEQYF
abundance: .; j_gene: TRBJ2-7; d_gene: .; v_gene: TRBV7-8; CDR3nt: TGTGCCAGCAGCCCGTACGCCTACGAGCAGTACTTC; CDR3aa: CASSPYAYEQYF
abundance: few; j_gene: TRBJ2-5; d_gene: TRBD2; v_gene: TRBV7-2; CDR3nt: TGTGCCAGCAGCCAGCGGGACCCACTTTGGGAGACCCAGTACTTC; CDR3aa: CASSQRDPLWETQYF
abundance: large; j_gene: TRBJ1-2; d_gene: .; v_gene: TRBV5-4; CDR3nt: TGTGCCAGCAGCTACACCCTGACGGCAGCTAACTATGGCTACACCTTC; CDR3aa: CASSYTLTAANYGYTF